The T cell receptor (beta chain) described here comes from a study of early T cells in non-severe SARS-CoV-2 infection. Trimming took off 0 bases at V and 6 bases at J, with 11 bases between the two ends. CDR3 size: 14 residues. CDR1 and CDR2 from the germline V gene are LNHDA and SQIVND (reference sequence). TCRdb reprocessed the 5' RACE reads via MiXCR and lists one record per CDR3 protein. This sample has some 110,000 distinct CDR3 sequences; around 14% occur once, and the top ten carry less than 25%. J is TRBJ1-2 and V is TRBV19; D remains ambiguous. The clonotype originates from an adult who was a healthcare worker with PCR-confirmed SARS-CoV-2 infection or an uninfected control (not recorded which). Sequencing used whole blood. CDR3 sequence reads: CASSIDTPGHGYTF. The CDR3 DNA reads as TGTGCCAGTAGTATAGATACCCCTGGGCATGGCTACACCTTC.